These 15 T cell receptor beta chains came from one sample sequenced in a study of T cells in Graves' hyperthyroidism and ophthalmopathy. RNA transcripts yielded amplified TCR beta CDR3 regions. A set of HTBI primers served as the primers for a first-round RT-PCR of the TCR CDR3. A single record per CDR3 protein comes from TCRdb applying MiXCR to the multiplex PCR reads. The sample has about 740,000 distinct CDR3 sequences; 11% to 15% are singletons. The sequenced sample consisted of blood. The receptors derive from a woman aged 18-29 years with Graves' hyperthyroidism.

The chain couples TRBV5-4 to TRBJ1-1, with unresolved D. Germline CDR1 is SGHNT and CDR2 is YYREEE (reference sequence). V was clipped by 2 bases and J by 6 bases, with 17 bases between them. The CDR3 loop spans 15 amino acids. The CDR3 DNA follows: TGTGCCAGCAGCTTCCGGGTCTCACCGGCAGCTGAAGCTTTCTTT. This translates into CASSFRVSPAAEAFF. The variable domain in full, completed from reference TRBV5-4 and TRBJ1-1, reads ETGVTQSPTHLIKTRGQQVTLRCSSQSGHNTVSWYQQALGQGPQFIFQYYREEENGRGNFPPRFSGLQFPNYSSELNVNALELDDSALYLCASSFRVSPAAEAFFGQGTRLTVV.

The sample holds one count of this clonotype. Possible read error: a much larger clone is one base away. This likely comes from a read error, as the CDR3 has no conserved phenylalanine or tryptophan at its end. This chain links TRBV12-3 or TRBV12-4 with TRBJ2-3, with 8 bases lining up with TRBD2. This CDR3 contains 15 residues. Losses at the gene ends were 2 bases for V and 4 bases for J; bases not matched to a gene: 5. CDR3 residues: CASSLKGLGADTQYS. CDR3 nucleotides: TGTGCCAGCAGTTTAAAGGGACTAGGCGCAGATACGCAGTATTCT.

This clonotype occurred a few times. CDR3 protein: CASSQDVPGTSTDTQYF. The CDR3 DNA is TGCGCCAGCAGCCAAGATGTCCCGGGAACTAGCACAGATACGCAGTATTTT. The chain is built from TRBV4-1 and TRBJ2-3; TRBD2 is a possible D gene (5 bases). The CDR3 is 17 amino acids. Germline V gives CDR1 MGHRA, CDR2 YSYEKL. V was clipped by 0 bases and J by 0 bases, with 13 bases between them.

This clonotype appeared many times. The genes are TRBV6-1 and TRBJ2-7; TRBD2 agrees at 11 bases. This CDR3 region has 15 residues. V dropped 5 bases and J dropped 0; count of bases not matched to a gene: 3. Germline CDR1 MNHNS, CDR2 SASEGT. CDR3 region: CASSNGLAGSYEQYF. The CDR3, as DNA: TGTGCCAGCAGTAACGGACTAGCGGGCTCCTACGAGCAGTACTTC.

This clonotype was observed a few times. The chain recombines TRBV9 with TRBJ2-1, with 11 nucleotides matching TRBD2. CDR1 is SGDLS and CDR2 is YYNGEE in the germline V gene. The CDR3 covers 17 residues. V lost 0 bases and J lost 9; bases outside the gene matches: 11. The DNA of the CDR3 is TGTGCCAGCAGCGTAGTAGCGGGAGGGCCCGTTCAGACTGAGCAGTTCTTC. Its protein product is CASSVVAGGPVQTEQFF. The complete variable domain, with remaining parts taken from reference TRBV9 and TRBJ2-1, reads DSGVTQTPKHLITATGQRVTLRCSPRSGDLSVYWYQQSLDQGLQFLIQYYNGEERAKGNILERFSAQQFPDLHSELNLSSLELGDSALYFCASSVVAGGPVQTEQFFGPGTRLTVL.

The rearrangement uses TRBV6-1 and TRBJ1-3, with D possibly matching TRBD1 (6 bases). Germline-derived CDR1 and CDR2 are MNHNS and SASEGT. Deletions cut 5 bases from V and 7 bases from J, with 18 bases between. The CDR3 covers 15 residues. The CDR3 loop reads CASSPQGPGGNTIYF. CDR3 coding DNA: TGTGCCAGCAGTCCGCAGGGGCCCGGAGGTAACACCATATATTTT.

DNA for the CDR3: TGTGCCACCAGCAGAGAAGAGGACAGTTTCTACGAGCAGTACTTC. Amino acids: CATSREEDSFYEQYF. The chain links TRBV15 to TRBJ2-7; D is possibly TRBD1 (6 bases). Between the trimmed V and J ends, which lost 0 bases and 3 bases, there was a span of 12 bases. The length of the CDR3 is 15 residues. Germline V gene sequence: CDR1 LNHNV, CDR2 YYDKDF (reference sequence). The full variable domain, in which reference TRBV15 and TRBJ2-7 provide the parts outside the CDR3, is DAMVIQNPRYQVTQFGKPVTLSCSQTLNHNVMYWYQQKSSQAPKLLFHYYDKDFNNEADTPDNFQSRRPNTSFCFLDIRSPGLGDTAMYLCATSREEDSFYEQYFGPGTRLTVT.

The chain recombines TRBV12-3 or TRBV12-4 with TRBJ2-3; D possibly corresponds to TRBD2 (5 bases). Trimming removed 7 bases from V and 0 bases from J, with 11 bases in between. The length of the CDR3 is 14 residues. CDR3 region: CASNLRGSTDTQYF. CDR3 nucleotides: TGTGCCAGCAATCTAAGAGGGAGCACAGATACGCAGTATTTT.

Many counts were recorded for this clonotype. As DNA, the CDR3 is TGTGCCTGGAGTGTGGAGGGGGATACGCAGTATTTT. It yields the protein CAWSVEGDTQYF. V and J are TRBV30 and TRBJ2-3, with D perhaps matching TRBD2 (6 bases). Looked up from germline, CDR1 is GTSNPN and CDR2 is SVGIG (reference sequence). This CDR3 spans 12 amino acids. V lost 0 bases and J 6 bases, leaving 7 bases between the germline ends.

The chain joins TRBV28 to TRBJ2-5, with TRBD2 matching over 7 bases. V lost 6 bases, J lost 3 bases, and 13 bases stayed unmatched. CDR1 and CDR2 from the germline V gene are MDHEN and SYDVKM. The CDR3 sequence is 16 residues long. For the CDR3, the DNA is TGTGCCAGCAGCGGTAGTGGGAGGGCCCCGGAAGAGACCCAGTACTTC. Its translation: CASSGSGRAPEETQYF.

This clonotype was recorded many times. The chain uses TRBV27 and TRBJ2-7; 8 positions agree with TRBD2. The germline CDR1 and CDR2 sequences are MNHEY and SMNVEV (reference sequence). The junction had 10 bases not matched to a gene; V was cut back by 0 bases and J by 6 bases. The CDR3 extends over 16 amino acids. In DNA, the CDR3 is TGTGCCAGCAGTTTATCCCCAGCGGGAGTGGGTTTCGAGCAGTACTTC. It yields the protein CASSLSPAGVGFEQYF.

In its sample, this clonotype was seen many times. The genes are TRBV2 and TRBJ2-1, with 9 bases aligning to TRBD2. After removal of 3 bases from V and 4 bases from J, the junction contained 4 bases not matched to a gene. The CDR3 sequence is 15 residues long. Germline CDR1 and CDR2: SNHLY and FYNNEI. The CDR3 region is CASSDPLAGYNEQFF. The CDR3 nucleotides read TGTGCCAGCAGTGATCCACTAGCGGGTTACAATGAGCAGTTCTTC. Full variable domain (missing parts from reference TRBV2 and TRBJ2-1): EPEVTQTPSHQVTQMGQEVILRCVPISNHLYFYWYRQILGQKVEFLVSFYNNEISEKSEIFDDQFSVERPDGSNFTLKIRSTKLEDSAMYFCASSDPLAGYNEQFFGPGTRLTVL.

The chain recombines TRBV5-4 with TRBJ2-5; perhaps TRBD1 as D (5 bases). The germline gives CDR1 SGHNT, CDR2 YYREEE (reference sequence). Trimming took 4 bases from V and 1 from J, leaving 17 bases between them. The CDR3 is 16 amino acids. DNA for the CDR3: TGTGCCAGCAGCCCTACGCTAAGTAGGGGCCAAGAGACCCAGTACTTC. It yields the protein CASSPTLSRGQETQYF.

The table lists this clonotype with a few counts. The chain employs TRBV30 and TRBJ2-3; maybe TRBD1 (6 bases). The V and J ends lost 4 bases and 1 base respectively, with 12 bases between them. This CDR3 comprises 14 residues. Germline V gene sequence: CDR1 GTSNPN, CDR2 SVGIG (reference sequence). The CDR3 DNA is TGTGCCTGGATAAGAGGGGGTGGCACAGATACGCAGTATTTT. Its protein product is CAWIRGGGTDTQYF.

This clonotype was observed a few times. The chain recombines TRBV2 with TRBJ2-2, with TRBD1 matching over 8 bases. Trimming cost V 7 bases and J 4 bases; bases outside gene matches: 5. Germline V CDR1 and CDR2: SNHLY, FYNNEI. The CDR3 consists of 14 residues. The CDR3 DNA sequence: TGTGCCAGCATGGAGGGACAGGTCACCGGGGAGCTGTTTTTT. It encodes CASMEGQVTGELFF.